Included here is one TCR beta chain sequence, with context. TCRdb keeps only in-frame clones here, not all; method: immunoSEQ multiplex PCR. The table lists 90,000 to 120,000 clones, approximately 86% of them singletons, with less than 3% in the top ten. This entry comes from a study of blood T cell repertoires in COVID-19. CDR3 length: 14 residues. The J segment lost 5 bases and the V segment lost 3 bases, leaving 7 bases of the junction unmatched. Germline-derived CDR1 and CDR2 are SGHDT and YYEEEE. Donors of Cohort 3 who recovered were those that had two negative PCRs, clearance, or symptom resolution.

The V call is TRBV5-6, the J call TRBJ2-7, with 8 bases matching TRBD2. The sequencing input was PBMCs or T cells enriched from blood (not recorded which). The receptor comes from a woman aged 50 to 60 who had recovered from COVID-19. In DNA, the CDR3 is TGTGCCAGCAGCTACCCGGGGGGGCGAAACGAGCAGTACTTC. Its translation: CASSYPGGRNEQYF.